Each of the 16 T cell receptor beta chains below was sequenced from the same sample in a study of CD8+ T cells in alopecia areata. As for treatment: oral pan-JAK inhibitor, 5-10 mg twice daily. Isolated RNA was reverse transcribed into cDNA used as the sequencing template. Sequencing used immunoSEQ multiplex PCR; TCRdb keeps in-frame clones, though not all of them. Of 100,000 to 150,000 clones listed, less than 75% are singletons. The material was CD8+ T cells sorted from blood, obtained at week 4, from a patient treated with tofacitinib. The receptors come from a human donor with alopecia areata.

J is TRBJ2-5 and V is TRBV6-5, with a weak D call TRBD1 (5 bases). Deletions cut 2 bases from V and 5 bases from J, with 18 bases between. This CDR3 region has 16 residues. Germline V gene sequence: CDR1 MNHEY, CDR2 SVGAGI. The CDR3 here is CASSYNAGMGSETQYF. The CDR3 DNA is TGTGCCAGCAGTTACAACGCAGGGATGGGTTCGGAGACCCAGTACTTC.

About this clone itself: Additional DNA sequences in this sample encode the identical CDR3. The chain links TRBV29-1 to TRBJ2-1; 8 bases map to TRBD1. Germline CDR1 reads SQVTM; CDR2 reads ANQGSEA. This CDR3 is built from 11 residues. Trimming cost V 6 bases and J 7 bases; bases outside gene matches: 2. The CDR3 loop reads CSVDRGNEQFF. CDR3 sequence (DNA): TGCAGCGTAGACAGGGGAAATGAGCAGTTCTTC.

The chain is built from TRBV20-1 and TRBJ1-2; D uncertain. The CDR3 covers 11 residues. Deletions cut 8 bases from V and 4 bases from J, with 11 bases between. Germline CDR1 DFQATT, CDR2 SNEGSKA (reference sequence). CDR3 loop: CSLEWIYGYTF. The CDR3 DNA reads TGCAGTCTTGAGTGGATCTATGGCTACACCTTC.

This rearrangement joins TRBV5-6 to TRBJ1-2, with D unclear. Per the germline V gene, CDR1 is SGHDT and CDR2 is YYEEEE. The CDR3 contains 13 residues. V shed 3 bases and J shed 8 bases, with 14 bases lying between them. The CDR3 protein is CASSSMRVDGYTF. Here the CDR3 DNA reads TGTGCCAGCAGCTCGATGCGAGTGGACGGCTACACCTTC.

CDR3 loop: CASSLGGGPRQETQYF. CDR3 coding DNA: TGTGCCAGCAGCTTAGGCGGGGGTCCAAGGCAAGAGACCCAGTACTTC. V and J are TRBV7-9 and TRBJ2-5; 7 nucleotides match TRBD2. Trimming cost V 1 base and J 2 bases; bases outside gene matches: 7. Germline CDR1 SEHNR, CDR2 FQNEAQ (reference sequence). The CDR3 is 16 amino acids.

V is TRBV30 and J is TRBJ1-1, with D hard to call. V was clipped by 2 bases and J by 1 base, with 14 bases between them. Germline V CDR1 and CDR2: GTSNPN, SVGIG (reference sequence). The CDR3 sequence is 15 residues long. CDR3 DNA: TGTGCCTGGAGTCCTACTGACGGAAGGAACACTGAAGCTTTCTTT. Protein sequence: CAWSPTDGRNTEAFF. The complete variable domain, with remaining parts taken from reference TRBV30 and TRBJ1-1, reads SQTIHQWPATLVQPVGSPLSLECTVEGTSNPNLYWYRQAAGRGLQLLFYSVGIGQISSEVPQNLSASRPQDRQFILSSKKLLLSDSGFYLCAWSPTDGRNTEAFFGQGTRLTVV.

This clone was observed a handful of times. The rearrangement joins TRBV7-2 to TRBJ1-1; possible D gene TRBD1, 5 bases. CDR3 length: 12 residues. Trimming took off 6 bases at V and 8 bases at J, with 13 bases between the two ends. Germline V gene lookup returns CDR1 SGHTA and CDR2 FQGNSA. CDR3 nucleotide sequence: TGTGCCAGCAGGGACCGGGGCAGGGAAGCTTTCTTT. Translating gives CASRDRGREAFF.

V gene TRBV30 combines with J gene TRBJ1-2; 9 positions match TRBD1. The germline gives CDR1 GTSNPN, CDR2 SVGIG (reference sequence). The CDR3 spans 13 residues. The ends lost 3 bases at V and 4 bases at J; junction bases unmatched: 3. In DNA form, the CDR3 reads TGTGCCTGGAGAGTACAGGGGGCCTATGGCTACACCTTC. This gives the protein CAWRVQGAYGYTF.

V gene TRBV30 combines with J gene TRBJ2-5; D unresolved. Per the germline V gene, CDR1 is GTSNPN and CDR2 is SVGIG (reference sequence). V was pared by 4 bases and J by 3 bases, with 18 bases between. The CDR3 contains 15 residues. The CDR3 DNA reads TGTGCCTGGACCTTCCGGCGGTCATCGAAAGAGACCCAGTACTTC. Its protein is CAWTFRRSSKETQYF.

This clone showed up just a few times. This sequence joins TRBV7-8 and TRBJ2-5; 7 positions match TRBD1. The CDR3 is made up of 17 amino acids. Looked up from germline, CDR1 is SGHVS and CDR2 is FQNEAQ. After removal of 4 bases from V and 2 bases from J, the junction contained 13 bases not matched to a gene. The CDR3 DNA sequence: TGTGCCAGCAGCTCTGGGACAGAACTACAAGTACAAGAGACCCAGTACTTC. Translation gives CASSSGTELQVQETQYF.

This clone appeared a few times. The J gene is TRBJ2-5, the V gene TRBV30; D is undetermined. This CDR3 has 13 amino acids. Germline V gene data show CDR1 as GTSNPN and CDR2 as SVGIG (reference sequence). V was shortened by 5 bases and J by 0 bases, with 10 bases between the two germline ends. The CDR3 loop is CAWSTGYQETQYF. DNA for the CDR3: TGTGCCTGGTCGACCGGCTACCAAGAGACCCAGTACTTC.

This clone has just a few counts. CDR3 loop: CASSLDPSGIQYF. The CDR3 DNA is TGTGCCAGCAGCTTAGACCCGTCAGGCATTCAGTACTTC. V usage is TRBV7-2 and J usage is TRBJ2-4, with D hard to call. The germline V and J ends were trimmed by 1 base and 9 bases, with 10 bases remaining between them. The CDR3 covers 13 residues. Germline loops: CDR1 SGHTA, CDR2 FQGNSA.

The chain has TRBV7-6 and TRBJ1-6; TRBD1 matches 8 bases. The CDR3 is 14 residues long. The trim removed 6 bases at V and 8 bases at J, leaving 6 bases unmatched. The germline gives CDR1 SGHVS, CDR2 FNYEAQ. This CDR3 reads CASSQDRGYSPLHF. The DNA of the CDR3 is TGTGCCAGCAGTCAAGACAGGGGATATTCACCCCTCCACTTT.

This chain connects TRBV7-9 to TRBJ2-7; D may be TRBD1 (5 bases). Trimming took 6 bases from V and 4 from J, leaving 10 bases between them. The CDR3 has 12 residues. In germline, CDR1 is SEHNR, CDR2 FQNEAQ (reference sequence). CDR3 sequence reads: CASSGAKYEQYF. The CDR3 DNA reads as TGTGCCAGCAGTGGGGCGAAGTACGAGCAGTACTTC.

This clone was seen a handful of times. The genes are TRBV7-8 and TRBJ2-5; no definite D call. The CDR3 runs to 16 residues. Germline assignment: CDR1 SGHVS and CDR2 FQNEAQ. The ends were cut back, 4 bases at V and 2 bases at J, with 17 bases in the middle. The CDR3 DNA sequence: TGTGCCAGCAGCTCGTCCCCGGGCAATCCTCAAGAGACCCAGTACTTC. Translation gives CASSSSPGNPQETQYF.

This chain links TRBV9 with TRBJ2-5; 10 bases map to TRBD2. Per the germline V gene, CDR1 is SGDLS and CDR2 is YYNGEE. The CDR3 runs 17 residues. V trimming: 0 bases; J trimming: 2 bases; junction bases outside the gene matches: 7. DNA of the CDR3: TGTGCCAGCAGCGTAGAAGATGATAGCGGGGGGCAAGAGACCCAGTACTTC. Translation: CASSVEDDSGGQETQYF. The full variable domain, with the rest looked up from reference TRBV9 and TRBJ2-5, is DSGVTQTPKHLITATGQRVTLRCSPRSGDLSVYWYQQSLDQGLQFLIQYYNGEERAKGNILERFSAQQFPDLHSELNLSSLELGDSALYFCASSVEDDSGGQETQYFGPGTRLLVL.